These T cell receptor beta chains were read from a single sample in a study of CD8 T cells in Susac syndrome. From the immunoSEQ multiplex PCR reads, TCRdb called clonotypes with MiXCR, one entry per CDR3 protein. The table has 200,000 to 300,000 distinct CDR3 sequences, about 93% seen once. Specimen: CD4+ T cells from PBMCs. Every receptor here comes from a human donor with multiple sclerosis. CDR3s include the opening cysteine and the closing phenylalanine or tryptophan. A D gene is named only where the DNA matches it firmly. Clone size is given for some rows only: seen once, a few or many times, or a class if the clone is expanded.

>TRBJ1-5|NA|NA|TRBV11-2
TGTGCCAGCAGCTTAGTATCAGGGAATCAGCCCCAGCATTTT
CASSLVSGNQPQHF
>TRBJ2-5|NA|NA|TRBV3-1
TGTGCCAGCAGCCCCCGGGATGAGAGGTCGGAGACCCAGTACTTC
CASSPRDERSETQYF
>TRBJ1-2|NA|NA|TRBV27
TGTGCCAGCAGTTTTTGGCAGGGCTATGGCTACACCTTC
CASSFWQGYGYTF
>TRBJ2-5|NA|NA|TRBV12-3/TRBV12-4
TGTGCCAGCAGCCCTGGGGGACGGAAAATAGAGACCCAGTACTTC
CASSPGGRKIETQYF
>TRBJ2-6|TRBD1|NA|TRBV5-1
TGCGCCAGCAGCTTGGTTGGGACAGGGGTCTCTGGGGCCAACGTCCTGACTTTC
CASSLVGTGVSGANVLTF
>TRBJ2-1|NA|NA|TRBV15
TGTGCCACCAGCAGAGTAGTCCCGAGCTCCTACAATGAGCAGTTCTTC
CATSRVVPSSYNEQFF
>TRBJ2-1|TRBD2|NA|TRBV9
TGTGCCAGCAGCGTAGGATCTAGCGGGAGTACGGATGAGCAGTTCTTC
CASSVGSSGSTDEQFF
>TRBJ2-3|TRBD2|NA|TRBV20-1
TGCAGTGCTAGGTCTAGCGGGGCCACAGATACGCAGTATTTT
CSARSSGATDTQYF
>TRBJ2-6|NA|NA|TRBV12-3/TRBV12-4
TGTGCCAGCAGCCTCGACAGAACCAACGTCCTGACTTTC
CASSLDRTNVLTF
>TRBJ2-3|NA|NA|TRBV12-3/TRBV12-4
TGTGCCAGCAGTTGGGCTGGCGGGGCGGCCACAGATACGCAGTATTTT
CASSWAGGAATDTQYF
>TRBJ2-5|TRBD2|NA|TRBV20-1
TGCAGTGCTACCCCCCCAAGGCAGGGACTACGAGAGACCCAGTACTTC
CSATPPRQGLRETQYF
>TRBJ1-2|NA|NA|TRBV18
TGTGCCAGCTCGCCAGACAGAAACTATGGCTACACCTTC
CASSPDRNYGYTF
>TRBJ1-1|NA|once|TRBV11-2
TGTGCCAGCAGCTCCGTCTTCAGGGAACTGGCTTTCTTT
CASSSVFRELAFF
>TRBJ2-3|NA|NA|TRBV15
TGTGCCACCAGCAGGGCGACTCCGACGCAGTATTTT
CATSRATPTQYF
>TRBJ2-4|NA|NA|TRBV24-1
TGTGCCACCAGCGAGCCTCGACGAGGAGGCATTCAGTACTTC
CATSEPRRGGIQYF
>TRBJ1-2|TRBD1|few|TRBV19
TGTGCCAGTAGTCCCGGGACAGGGAACTATGGCTACACCTTC
CASSPGTGNYGYTF
>TRBJ1-1|NA|once|TRBV7-2
TGTGCCAGCAGCGTACGAAGTGGTCAGGACACTGAAGCTTTCTTT
CASSVRSGQDTEAFF
>TRBJ1-6|NA|NA|TRBV9
TGTGCCAGCAGCGCCCTTGATGTTGGGGATTCACCCCTCCACTTT
CASSALDVGDSPLHF
>TRBJ2-5|TRBD2|NA|TRBV3-1
TGTGCCAGCAGCCAAGCCCGGGGACTAGCGGAGCCTAGGACCCAGTACTTC
CASSQARGLAEPRTQYF
>TRBJ2-1|TRBD2|NA|TRBV4-1
TGCGCCAGCAGCCACGGCCCACTAGCGGGATGGACTGAGCAGTTCTTC
CASSHGPLAGWTEQFF
>TRBJ1-1|NA|NA|TRBV6-1
TGTGCCAGCACCGACGGGATTCGGAACACTGAAGCTTTCTTT
CASTDGIRNTEAFF
>TRBJ2-3|NA|NA|TRBV20-1
TGCAGTGCTAGTGCTCTCGGGGCCCGGGCTACAGATACGCAGTATTTT
CSASALGARATDTQYF
>TRBJ1-5|NA|NA|TRBV12-3/TRBV12-4
TGTGCCAGCAGTTTGGGGGGCGTCAATCAGCCCCAGCATTTT
CASSLGGVNQPQHF
>TRBJ2-2|TRBD1|few|TRBV5-1
TGTGCCAGCAGTTTAGACAGGGCGAACACCGGGGAGCTGTTTTTT
CASSLDRANTGELFF
>TRBJ2-1|NA|NA|TRBV30
TGTGCCTGGAGGCGGAGCGCCGACAATGAGCAGTTCTTC
CAWRRSADNEQFF
>TRBJ1-1|NA|NA|TRBV19
TGTGCCAGTAGCATAGGGGGGAACACTGAAGCTTTCTTT
CASSIGGNTEAFF
>TRBJ2-7|NA|NA|TRBV7-8
TGTGCCAGCAGCTTAAGCAGGGTTAACTACGAGCAGTACTTC
CASSLSRVNYEQYF
>TRBJ1-5|TRBD1|once|TRBV30
TGTGCCTGGAGTCCCGACAGGGGGCCATGGCAGCCCCAGCATTTT
CAWSPDRGPWQPQHF
>TRBJ1-2|NA|NA|TRBV27
TGTGCCAGCAGCTGGGGGATTGATAGTGGCTACACCTTC
CASSWGIDSGYTF
>TRBJ2-1|NA|NA|TRBV7-6
TGTGCCAGCAGCTTAACCGTTCAAGTCGGCGAGCAGTTCTTC
CASSLTVQVGEQFF
>TRBJ2-3|NA|NA|TRBV4-1
TGCGCCAGCAGTCAAGACGGCACGGGTACGCAGTATTTT
CASSQDGTGTQYF
>TRBJ2-1|TRBD1|NA|TRBV6-5
TGTGCCAGCACCACGGACAGGGGATGGGAGCAGTTCTTC
CASTTDRGWEQFF
>TRBJ1-4|NA|NA|TRBV3-1
TGTGCCAGCAGCCCCACCGGGACTTATAATGAAAAACTGTTTTTT
CASSPTGTYNEKLFF
>TRBJ1-2|NA|NA|TRBV4-1
TGCGCCAGCAGCCAAGAAGCAGGGGAAATATATGGCTACACCTTC
CASSQEAGEIYGYTF
>TRBJ1-1|NA|once|TRBV20-1
TGCAGTGCCAGAGATGGGACGGTGAACACTGAAGCTTTCTTT
CSARDGTVNTEAFF
>TRBJ2-3|NA|NA|TRBV10-3
TGTGCCATCAGGGCCCTCGAAGATACGCAGTATTTT
CAIRALEDTQYF
>TRBJ2-5|NA|NA|TRBV20-1
TGCAGTGCTAGTATACGGGGGCAGTTGGGAGAGACCCAGTACTTC
CSASIRGQLGETQYF
>TRBJ1-5|NA|NA|TRBV29-1
TGCAGCGTTGAAGGGGCCTTCGAATGGGGAGGCAATCAGCCCCAGCATTTT
CSVEGAFEWGGNQPQHF
>TRBJ1-4|NA|NA|TRBV5-1
TGCGCCAGCAGCTTACAGGGAGGAGGTGAAAAACTGTTTTTT
CASSLQGGGEKLFF
>TRBJ2-1|NA|NA|TRBV5-6
TGTGCCAGCATCTCATGGGGGGGGCCACAATACAATGAGCAGTTCTTC
CASISWGGPQYNEQFF
>TRBJ1-2|TRBD1|NA|TRBV12-3/TRBV12-4
TGTGCCAGCAGTCCAAGGACAGGGATCAACTATGGCTACACCTTC
CASSPRTGINYGYTF
>TRBJ2-2|NA|NA|TRBV11-2
TGTGCCAGCAGACTTGCGGTGGGAGTAGGCGGGGAGCTGTTTTTT
CASRLAVGVGGELFF
>TRBJ2-5|TRBD2|NA|TRBV2
TGTGCCAGCAGCGGGACTAGGACTTCGGAGACCCAGTACTTC
CASSGTRTSETQYF
>TRBJ2-3|NA|NA|TRBV20-1
TGCAGTGTCCACGTCGTCAGCGGACGCACGGATACGCAGTATTTT
CSVHVVSGRTDTQYF
>TRBJ2-3|TRBD1|NA|TRBV11-2
TGTGCCAGCAGCTTAGATAACAGGGGGAGCACGGATACGCAGTATTTT
CASSLDNRGSTDTQYF
>TRBJ2-7|TRBD2|NA|TRBV4-1
TGCGCCAGCAGTCTGGAGACTAGCGGGGGGGCAGACGAGCAGTACTTC
CASSLETSGGADEQYF
>TRBJ2-7|TRBD2|NA|TRBV19
TGTGCCAGTAGTATGGACCGCGGGGGGGCCTACGAGCAGTACTTC
CASSMDRGGAYEQYF
>TRBJ1-2|NA|once|TRBV6-6
TGTGCCAGCGAAACCCGTCAGGAGGGCTACACCTTC
CASETRQEGYTF
>TRBJ1-2|TRBD1|NA|TRBV15
TGTGCCACCGCAGGGGACAGGGGCTCCTATGGCTACACCTTC
CATAGDRGSYGYTF
>TRBJ2-3|TRBD2|NA|TRBV20-1
TGCAGTGCTAGAGACGCTAGCGGGAGTGCCGGGGATACGCAGTATTTT
CSARDASGSAGDTQYF
>TRBJ2-1|NA|once|TRBV6-1
TGTGCCAGCAGTGCCCCCGCAAATGAGCAGTTCTTC
CASSAPANEQFF
>TRBJ2-7|NA|NA|TRBV27
TGTGCCAGCAGCCAAGGCAGGGTTTCTTACGAGCAGTACTTC
CASSQGRVSYEQYF
>TRBJ1-2|TRBD1|NA|TRBV25-1
TGTGCCAGTACGACAGGGACGGGCTACACCTTC
CASTTGTGYTF
>TRBJ1-4|TRBD1|NA|TRBV5-1
TGCGCCAGCAGCTTGAGAGGGGGACAGAATAATGAAAAACTGTTTTTT
CASSLRGGQNNEKLFF
>TRBJ2-6|TRBD1|NA|TRBV27
TGTGCCAGCAGTCAACTAGGACAGGGAAGCTCTGGGGCCAACGTCCTGACTTTC
CASSQLGQGSSGANVLTF
>TRBJ2-5|TRBD2|NA|TRBV10-3
TGTGCCATCAGCCTAGCGGGAGAGGAGACCCAGTACTTC
CAISLAGEETQYF
>TRBJ1-6|NA|NA|TRBV28
TGTGCCAGCAGTGTAACGAGGACTAGGAATTCACCCCTCCACTTT
CASSVTRTRNSPLHF
>TRBJ1-5|TRBD1|NA|TRBV6-5
TGTGCCAGCAGTTACACGAAGGGAACAGGGGGTCAGCCCCAGCATTTT
CASSYTKGTGGQPQHF
>TRBJ2-7|NA|NA|TRBV20-1
TGCAGTGCTGGCTTGGACCAGGTCGTCGCCTACGAGCAGTACTTC
CSAGLDQVVAYEQYF